Listed here is a single T cell receptor (beta chain). This CDR3 comprises 15 residues. In germline, CDR1 is SGHNT, CDR2 YYREEE (reference sequence). The J segment lost 7 bases and the V segment lost 0 bases, leaving 4 bases of the junction unmatched. The authors' processing: Amplification with reference gene primers provided the estimates of nucleated cell counts. Sequencing was performed with immunoSEQ multiplex PCR; in TCRdb, only in-frame clones are kept and a portion is missing. That table is the source of V, J and clone size, and D and trimming were worked out from the DNA. Counted here are 110,000 to 150,000 clones, about 80% occurring once; the ten biggest clones make up 6%. Assignment of participants to cohorts was predicated upon participant-reported clinical history. The data stem from a study of blood T cell repertoires in COVID-19. Overall study: Specimens from acute and convalescent COVID-19 originated in the United States, Italy and Spain. In each case, the material was cDNA or gDNA derived from T cells, B-cell-depleted T cells, or PBMCs.

The rearrangement uses TRBV5-4 and TRBJ1-1; 12 bases fit TRBD1. The receptor was isolated from a woman between 50 and 59 years old who had recovered from COVID-19. The specimen was PBMCs or T cells enriched from blood (not recorded which). The CDR3 coding sequence is TGTGCCAGCAGCTTGGCGGGACAGGGGGCGAGTGAAGCTTTCTTT. Translation: CASSLAGQGASEAFF.